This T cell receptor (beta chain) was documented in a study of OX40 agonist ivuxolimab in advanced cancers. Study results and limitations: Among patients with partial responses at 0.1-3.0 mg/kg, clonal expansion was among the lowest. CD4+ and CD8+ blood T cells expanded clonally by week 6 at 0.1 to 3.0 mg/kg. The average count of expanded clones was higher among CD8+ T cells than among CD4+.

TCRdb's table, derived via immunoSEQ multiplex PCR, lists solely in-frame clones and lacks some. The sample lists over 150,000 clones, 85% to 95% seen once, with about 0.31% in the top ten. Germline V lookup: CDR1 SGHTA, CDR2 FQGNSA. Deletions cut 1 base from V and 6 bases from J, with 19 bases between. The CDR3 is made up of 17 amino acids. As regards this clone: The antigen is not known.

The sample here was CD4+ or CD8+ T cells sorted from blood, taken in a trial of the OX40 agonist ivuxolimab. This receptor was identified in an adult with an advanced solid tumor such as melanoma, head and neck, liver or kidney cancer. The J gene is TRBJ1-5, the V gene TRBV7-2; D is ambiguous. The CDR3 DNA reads TGTGCCAGCAGCTTAGGCGGTACTGTACCTGAGGGTCAGCCCCAGCATTTT. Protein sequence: CASSLGGTVPEGQPQHF.